This T cell receptor (beta chain) was found in a study of T cells in Graves' hyperthyroidism and ophthalmopathy. General study findings and limits: Classification by a 13 V-J model distinguished ophthalmopathy from stable hyperthyroidism. Most expanded thyroid clonotypes above 0.001 recurred in blood.

This clonotype was picked up a small number of times. What it recognizes is unknown. The CDR3 contains 12 residues. Germline CDR1 is SGHDT and CDR2 is YYEEEE. Between the trimmed V and J ends, which lost 0 bases and 8 bases, there was a span of 8 bases. Any patient presenting with uncontrolled infection, other autoimmune disease, pregnancy or lactation was left out. 8.5 to 10 ml of fresh peripheral blood supplied the PBMCs. Amplified regions were TCR beta CDR3 sequences from RNA transcripts. RT-PCR in the first round (using the HTBI primer set) targeted the TCR CDR3. TCRdb called the multiplex PCR reads again in MiXCR, with one record for every CDR3 protein. Among about 400,000 distinct CDR3 sequences, about 14% were seen once, and the ten largest hold roughly a fifth.

The sample taken for sequencing was blood. The rearrangement joins TRBV5-6 to TRBJ1-2, with unresolved D. The sequence derives from a woman between 25 and 40 years old with Graves' ophthalmopathy. In DNA, the CDR3 is TGTGCCAGCAGCTTGGGAGGGCAAGGCTACACCTTC. It yields the protein CASSLGGQGYTF.